The clone carrying this T cell receptor beta chain was recorded a few times. Its specificity is unknown. The data originate from a study of T cell repertoires in cytomegalovirus infection. Study overall: As its CMV epitopes, the study selected recently identified HLA-C-restricted and well-studied HLA-B-restricted targets. An indication of both CMV infection and matching HLA type came from public TCR beta signatures.

Broader study findings: Frequencies of public TCR beta families were cumulated, and this identified carriers of CMV plus the relevant HLA. Predominance within the ex vivo response was attributable to HLA-C-restricted CMV-specific TCR beta clonotypes.

TCRdb redid the calling of the reads with MiXCR, one entry per CDR3 protein. The repertoire has over 120,000 distinct CDR3 sequences, approximately 30% of them found once; the top ten carry around 50%. CDR1 is SEHNR and CDR2 is FQNEAQ in the germline V gene (reference sequence). V was trimmed by 4 bases and J by 4 bases, leaving 8 bases between them. The CDR3 loop spans 13 amino acids. The sequence derives from a human donor in good health (CMV status not recorded). Some clones in this sample may be carry-over from other donors' samples. V is TRBV7-9 and J is TRBJ1-5; D is undetermined. The sample was CD8+ T cells from cultured PBMCs, taken from culture after CMV antigen stimulation. For the CDR3, the DNA is TGTGCCAGCAGCTCAAATCCGAATCAGCCCCAGCATTTT. Its protein is CASSSNPNQPQHF.